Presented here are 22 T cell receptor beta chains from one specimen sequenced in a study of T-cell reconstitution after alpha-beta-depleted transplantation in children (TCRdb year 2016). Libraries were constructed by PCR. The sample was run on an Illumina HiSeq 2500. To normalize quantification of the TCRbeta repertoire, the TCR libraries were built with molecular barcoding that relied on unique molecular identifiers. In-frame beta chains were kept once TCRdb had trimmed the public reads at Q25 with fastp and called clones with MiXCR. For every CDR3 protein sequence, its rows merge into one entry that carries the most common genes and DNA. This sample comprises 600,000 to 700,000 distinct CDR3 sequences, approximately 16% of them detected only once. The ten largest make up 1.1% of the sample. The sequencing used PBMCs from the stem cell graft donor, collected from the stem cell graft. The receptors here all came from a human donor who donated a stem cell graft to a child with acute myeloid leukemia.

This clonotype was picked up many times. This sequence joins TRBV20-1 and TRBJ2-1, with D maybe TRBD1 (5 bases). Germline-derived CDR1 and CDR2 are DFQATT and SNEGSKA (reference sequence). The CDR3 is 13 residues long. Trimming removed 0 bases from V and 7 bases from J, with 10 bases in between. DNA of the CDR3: TGCAGTGCTAGAGATCCAGGGTGGAATGAGCAGTTCTTC. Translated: CSARDPGWNEQFF.

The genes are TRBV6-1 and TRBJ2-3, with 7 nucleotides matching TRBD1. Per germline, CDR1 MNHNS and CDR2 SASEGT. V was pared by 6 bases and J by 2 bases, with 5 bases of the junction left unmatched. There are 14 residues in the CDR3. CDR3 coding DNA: TGTGCCAGCAGGCCGGGACAGATCACAGATACGCAGTATTTT. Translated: CASRPGQITDTQYF.

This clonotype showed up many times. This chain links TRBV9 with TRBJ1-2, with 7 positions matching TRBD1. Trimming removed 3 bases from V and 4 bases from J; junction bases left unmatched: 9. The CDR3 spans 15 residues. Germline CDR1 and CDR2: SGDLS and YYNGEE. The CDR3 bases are TGTGCCAGCAGCGGGAGTAGGGCAGGGGGCTATGGCTACACCTTC. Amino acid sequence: CASSGSRAGGYGYTF.

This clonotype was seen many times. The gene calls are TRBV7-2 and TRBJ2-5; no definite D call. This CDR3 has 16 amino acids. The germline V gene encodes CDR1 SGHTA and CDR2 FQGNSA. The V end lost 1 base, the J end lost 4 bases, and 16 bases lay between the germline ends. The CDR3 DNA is TGTGCCAGCAGCTTAGGGTCGGCGCAGTTCAGAGAGACCCAGTACTTC. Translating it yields CASSLGSAQFRETQYF. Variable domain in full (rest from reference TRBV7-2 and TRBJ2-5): GAGVSQSPSNKVTEKGKDVELRCDPISGHTALYWYRQSLGQGLEFLIYFQGNSAPDKSGLPSDRFSAERTGGSVSTLTIQRTQQEDSAVYLCASSLGSAQFRETQYFGPGTRLLVL.

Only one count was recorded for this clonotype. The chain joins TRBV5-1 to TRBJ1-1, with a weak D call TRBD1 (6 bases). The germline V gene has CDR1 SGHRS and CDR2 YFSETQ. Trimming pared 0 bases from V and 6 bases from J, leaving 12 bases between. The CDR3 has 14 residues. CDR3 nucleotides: TGCGCCAGCAGCTTGGACAGGGTTTTCGCTGAAGCTTTCTTT. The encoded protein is CASSLDRVFAEAFF.

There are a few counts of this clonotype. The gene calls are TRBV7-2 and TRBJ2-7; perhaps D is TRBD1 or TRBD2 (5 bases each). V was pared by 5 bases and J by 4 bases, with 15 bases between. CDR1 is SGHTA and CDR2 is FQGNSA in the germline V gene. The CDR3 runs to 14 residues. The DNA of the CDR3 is TGTGCCAGCAGCATCGGGACGGAGAGTTACGAGCAGTACTTC. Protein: CASSIGTESYEQYF.

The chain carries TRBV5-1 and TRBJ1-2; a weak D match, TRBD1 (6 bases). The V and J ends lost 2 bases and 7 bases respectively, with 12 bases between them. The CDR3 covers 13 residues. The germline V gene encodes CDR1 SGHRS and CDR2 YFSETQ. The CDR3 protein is CASSLDTGFGYTF. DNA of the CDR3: TGCGCCAGCAGCTTAGACACAGGGTTTGGCTACACCTTC.

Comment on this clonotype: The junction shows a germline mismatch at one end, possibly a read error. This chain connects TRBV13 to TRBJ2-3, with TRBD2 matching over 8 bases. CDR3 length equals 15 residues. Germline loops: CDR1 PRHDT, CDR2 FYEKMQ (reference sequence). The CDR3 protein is CASSLTSGGTDPQYF. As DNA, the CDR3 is TGTGCCAGCAGCTTAACTAGCGGTGGCACAGATCCGCAGTATTTT.

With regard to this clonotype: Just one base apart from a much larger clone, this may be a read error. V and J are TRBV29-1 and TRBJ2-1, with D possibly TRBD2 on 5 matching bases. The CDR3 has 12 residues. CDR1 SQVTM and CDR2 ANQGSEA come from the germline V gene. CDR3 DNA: TGCAGCGTTGGAGGGCCCTACAATGACCAGTTCTTC. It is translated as CSVGGPYNDQFF.

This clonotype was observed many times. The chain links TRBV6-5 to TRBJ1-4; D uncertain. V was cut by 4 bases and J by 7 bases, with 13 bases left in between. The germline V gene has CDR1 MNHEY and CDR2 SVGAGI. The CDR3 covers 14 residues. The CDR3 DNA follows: TGTGCCAGCAGTTTAACCCCCTCGGGTGAAAAACTGTTTTTT. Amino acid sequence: CASSLTPSGEKLFF.

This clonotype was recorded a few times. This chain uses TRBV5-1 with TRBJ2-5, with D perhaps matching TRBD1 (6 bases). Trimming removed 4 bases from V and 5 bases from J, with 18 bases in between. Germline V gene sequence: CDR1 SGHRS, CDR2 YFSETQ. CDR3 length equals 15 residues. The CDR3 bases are TGCGCCAGCAGCCTCCCGGACAGCCATGGGGAGACCCAGTACTTC. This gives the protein CASSLPDSHGETQYF.

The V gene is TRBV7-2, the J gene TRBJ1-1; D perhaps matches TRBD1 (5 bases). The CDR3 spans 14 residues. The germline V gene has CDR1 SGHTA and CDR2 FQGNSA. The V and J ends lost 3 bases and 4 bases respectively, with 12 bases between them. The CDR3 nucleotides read TGTGCCAGCAGCTTCATAGGGGCGGGCACTGAAGCTTTCTTT. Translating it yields CASSFIGAGTEAFF.

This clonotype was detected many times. The DNA of the CDR3 is TGCAGTGGCCTCGGAGCAACTAATGAAAAACTGTTTTTT. It encodes CSGLGATNEKLFF. The chain employs TRBV20-1 and TRBJ1-4; D is ambiguous. Trimming removed 7 bases at V and 0 bases at J, with 9 bases between. The V gene's germline CDR1 is DFQATT and CDR2 SNEGSKA (reference sequence). CDR3 length equals 13 residues.

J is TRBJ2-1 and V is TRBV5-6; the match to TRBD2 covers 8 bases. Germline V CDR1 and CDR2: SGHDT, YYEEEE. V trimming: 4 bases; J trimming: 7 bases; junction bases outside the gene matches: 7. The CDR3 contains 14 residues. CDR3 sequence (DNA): TGTGCCAGCAGCCTCGGACTAGCCGCAAATGAGCAGTTCTTC. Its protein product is CASSLGLAANEQFF.

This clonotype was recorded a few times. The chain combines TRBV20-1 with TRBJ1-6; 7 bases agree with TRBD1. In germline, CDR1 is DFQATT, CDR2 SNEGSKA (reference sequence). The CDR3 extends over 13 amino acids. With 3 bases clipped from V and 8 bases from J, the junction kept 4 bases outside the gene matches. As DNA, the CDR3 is TGCAGTGCTAGGAACAGGGGAGATTCACCCCTCCACTTT. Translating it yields CSARNRGDSPLHF.

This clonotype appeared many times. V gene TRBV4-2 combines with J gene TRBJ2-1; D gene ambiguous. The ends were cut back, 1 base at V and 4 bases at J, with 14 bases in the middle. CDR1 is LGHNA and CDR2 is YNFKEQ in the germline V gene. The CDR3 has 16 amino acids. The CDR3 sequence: CASSQARPGVYNEQFF. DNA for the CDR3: TGTGCCAGCAGCCAAGCGAGACCAGGCGTGTACAATGAGCAGTTCTTC.

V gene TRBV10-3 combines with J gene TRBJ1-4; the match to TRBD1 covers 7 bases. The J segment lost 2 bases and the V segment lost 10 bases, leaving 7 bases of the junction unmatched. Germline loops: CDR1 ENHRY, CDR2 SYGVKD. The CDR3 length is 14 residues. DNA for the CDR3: TGTGCCACGAGGGACAGTTGGACTAATGAAAAACTGTTTTTT. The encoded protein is CATRDSWTNEKLFF.

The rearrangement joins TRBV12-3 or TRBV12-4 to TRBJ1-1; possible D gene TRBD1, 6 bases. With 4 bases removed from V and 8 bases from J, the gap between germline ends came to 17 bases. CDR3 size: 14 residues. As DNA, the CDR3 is TGTGCCAGCAGTTATCGCCTGACGAGGGGGGAAGCTTTCTTT. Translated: CASSYRLTRGEAFF.

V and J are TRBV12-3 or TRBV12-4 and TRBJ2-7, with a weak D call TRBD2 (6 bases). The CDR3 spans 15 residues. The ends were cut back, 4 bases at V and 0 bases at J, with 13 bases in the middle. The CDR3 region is CASSWGGTGSYEQYV. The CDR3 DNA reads TGTGCCAGCAGTTGGGGCGGGACCGGCTCCTACGAGCAGTACGTC.

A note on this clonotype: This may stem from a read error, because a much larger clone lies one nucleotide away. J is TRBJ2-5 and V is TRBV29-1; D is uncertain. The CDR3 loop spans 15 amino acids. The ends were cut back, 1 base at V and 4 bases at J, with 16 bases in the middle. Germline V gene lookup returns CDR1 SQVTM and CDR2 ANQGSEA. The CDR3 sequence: CSVEGGELHGETQYF. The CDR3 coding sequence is TGCAGCGTTGAAGGGGGTGAGCTGCATGGAGAGACCCAGTACTTC.

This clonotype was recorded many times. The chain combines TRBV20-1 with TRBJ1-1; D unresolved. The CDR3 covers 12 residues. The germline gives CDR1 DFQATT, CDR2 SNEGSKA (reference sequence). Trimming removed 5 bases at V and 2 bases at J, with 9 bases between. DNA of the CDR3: TGCAGTGCTGCAGGAGGAAACACTGAAGCTTTCTTT. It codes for CSAAGGNTEAFF.

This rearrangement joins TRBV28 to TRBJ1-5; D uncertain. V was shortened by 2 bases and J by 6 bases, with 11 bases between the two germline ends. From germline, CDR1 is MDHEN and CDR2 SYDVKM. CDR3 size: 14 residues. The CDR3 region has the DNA TGTGCCAGCAGTTTAAAGCATGTCGGTCAGCCCCAGCATTTT. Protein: CASSLKHVGQPQHF.